Listed below are T cell receptor beta chains from one sample, sequenced in a study of blood T cells in healthy people across ages. TCRdb processed the 5' RACE reads anew with MiXCR; each CDR3 protein has one entry. The data contain about 730,000 distinct CDR3 sequences, roughly 45% of them singletons. Sequenced: blood. These receptors came from a woman in her sixties in good health. Both conserved end residues are part of each CDR3. A D gene is named only where the DNA matches it firmly. Only some rows state a clone size, as once, few, many or a class for expanded clones.

.	TRBJ2-5	.	TRBV27	CASSLSVGGGQETQYF	TGTGCCAGCAGTTTAAGTGTAGGAGGGGGCCAAGAGACCCAGTACTTC
.	TRBJ1-1	.	TRBV10-3	CAISEARRNTEAFF	TGTGCCATCAGTGAAGCACGGCGGAACACTGAAGCTTTCTTT
.	TRBJ2-2	.	TRBV12-3/TRBV12-4	CASSQLTGITGELFF	TGTGCCAGCAGTCAACTCACAGGGATCACCGGGGAGCTGTTTTTT
.	TRBJ2-3	few	TRBV10-3	CAISEITDTQYF	TGTGCCATCAGTGAGATCACAGATACGCAGTATTTT
TRBD2	TRBJ2-2	.	TRBV4-2	CASSQARGVGTGELFF	TGTGCCAGCAGCCAGGCCCGGGGGGTTGGCACCGGGGAGCTGTTTTTT
.	TRBJ2-6	few	TRBV5-1	CASRVESPPGANVLTF	TGCGCCAGCAGGGTGGAATCTCCTCCTGGGGCCAACGTCCTGACTTTC
.	TRBJ2-2	.	TRBV3-1	CASQRETNTGELFF	TGTGCCAGCCAGAGGGAGACGAACACCGGGGAGCTGTTTTTT
TRBD2	TRBJ2-1	few	TRBV27	CASSRPTSGGENEQFF	TGTGCCAGCAGCCGTCCGACTAGCGGGGGGGAGAATGAGCAGTTCTTC
.	TRBJ1-5	.	TRBV7-2	CASSLEVFRGNPPQHF	TGTGCCAGCAGCTTAGAGGTTTTTAGGGGCAATCCGCCCCAGCATTTT
TRBD2	TRBJ2-3	few	TRBV13	CASSLGRLAGATDTQYF	TGTGCCAGCAGCTTAGGCCGTCTAGCGGGAGCCACAGATACGCAGTATTTT
.	TRBJ1-2	.	TRBV12-3/TRBV12-4	CASSALPGDGYTF	TGTGCCAGCAGTGCCCTCCCGGGCGATGGCTACACCTTC
TRBD2	TRBJ2-3	.	TRBV7-2	CASSLAPGRGPPTDTQYF	TGTGCCAGCAGCTTAGCGCCCGGGAGGGGTCCCCCCACAGATACGCAGTATTTT
TRBD2	TRBJ2-7	few	TRBV30	CAWSYGGALGSEQYF	TGTGCCTGGAGTTACGGGGGGGCCTTAGGGAGTGAGCAGTACTTC
TRBD2	TRBJ2-5	.	TRBV27	CASSAPGLAGGMETQYF	TGTGCCAGCAGTGCACCGGGACTAGCGGGAGGAATGGAGACCCAGTACTTC
TRBD2	TRBJ2-3	few	TRBV14	CASSHRTSGFTDTQYF	TGTGCCAGCAGCCACAGGACTAGCGGGTTCACAGATACGCAGTATTTT
.	TRBJ1-2	once	TRBV20-1	CSAKGGSGYTF	TGCAGTGCTAAAGGGGGGAGCGGCTACACCTTC
.	TRBJ2-1	few	TRBV6-6	CASSFRDALGEQFF	TGTGCCAGCAGTTTTAGGGACGCTCTTGGTGAGCAGTTCTTC
.	TRBJ1-1	.	TRBV7-2	CASSLGVRNTEAFF	TGTGCCAGCAGCTTAGGGGTCCGGAACACTGAAGCTTTCTTT
.	TRBJ2-1	few	TRBV9	CASSVADSRSYNEQFF	TGTGCCAGCAGCGTAGCAGACAGCCGCTCCTACAATGAGCAGTTCTTC
.	TRBJ2-7	.	TRBV25-1	CASSVTTYEQYF	TGTGCCAGCAGTGTAACAACCTACGAGCAGTACTTC
TRBD2	TRBJ2-1	few	TRBV5-1	CASSSGGVSYNEQFF	TGCGCCAGCTCTAGCGGGGGCGTATCCTACAATGAGCAGTTCTTC
.	TRBJ2-4	few	TRBV2	CASSDVNIQYF	TGTGCCAGCAGTGATGTCAACATTCAGTACTTC
TRBD1	TRBJ1-2	.	TRBV20-1	CSAWDRDDYGYTF	TGCAGTGCTTGGGACAGGGACGACTATGGCTACACCTTC
TRBD1	TRBJ2-3	few	TRBV7-3	CASSTGQGGPDTQYF	TGTGCCAGCAGCACCGGACAGGGGGGCCCAGATACGCAGTATTTT
TRBD2	TRBJ2-4	.	TRBV11-1	CASSPTSGRIKNIQYF	TGTGCCAGCAGCCCGACTAGCGGGAGAATTAAAAACATTCAGTACTTC
TRBD1	TRBJ2-5	.	TRBV24-1	CATSDGTGAYQETQYF	TGTGCCACCAGTGATGGCACAGGGGCCTACCAAGAGACCCAGTACTTC
.	TRBJ2-3	.	TRBV29-1	CSGGTTGTDTQYF	TGCAGCGGAGGGACAACGGGCACAGATACGCAGTATTTT
.	TRBJ1-5	.	TRBV10-3	CAISESSCREGQPQHF	TGTGCCATCAGTGAGTCGTCCTGCAGGGAGGGGCAGCCCCAGCATTTT
.	TRBJ2-7	.	TRBV27	CASSFSDPGYRYEQYF	TGTGCCAGCAGTTTCTCCGATCCAGGGTACAGGTACGAGCAGTACTTC
.	TRBJ2-5	few	TRBV7-2	CASTPPGGNGAGLETQYF	TGTGCCAGCACCCCCCCAGGAGGGAATGGGGCCGGGTTGGAGACCCAGTACTTC
TRBD1	TRBJ2-1	few	TRBV9	CASSERDSLYNEQFF	TGTGCCAGCAGCGAACGGGACAGCCTGTACAATGAGCAGTTCTTC
.	TRBJ2-1	few	TRBV6-5	CASSSNTGSEQFF	TGTGCCAGCAGTTCAAACACAGGGAGTGAGCAGTTCTTC
.	TRBJ2-7	many	TRBV7-2	CASSPSSYEQYF	TGTGCCAGCAGCCCGAGCTCCTACGAGCAGTACTTC
TRBD1	TRBJ1-5	few	TRBV10-2	CASSESGTAYQPQHF	TGCGCCAGCAGTGAGTCGGGGACAGCGTATCAGCCCCAGCATTTT
.	TRBJ2-4	few	TRBV20-1	CSARESTGGGKNIQYF	TGCAGTGCTAGAGAGAGCACCGGGGGAGGCAAAAACATTCAGTACTTC
TRBD1	TRBJ1-1	.	TRBV7-6	CASSSGTGALPGAFF	TGTGCCAGCAGTTCCGGGACAGGGGCCTTACCGGGAGCTTTCTTT
TRBD2	TRBJ2-1	.	TRBV12-3/TRBV12-4	CVSSSTSGSYNEQFF	TGTGTCAGCAGCTCGACTAGCGGTTCCTACAATGAGCAGTTCTTC
.	TRBJ2-7	.	TRBV5-1	CASSLVRVVGARVTYEQYF	TGCGCCAGCAGCTTGGTTCGTGTTGTCGGGGCACGGGTAACCTACGAGCAGTACTTC
TRBD2	TRBJ2-1	.	TRBV12-3/TRBV12-4	CASSPQRLAGTYNKQFF	TGTGCCAGCAGTCCGCAGAGACTAGCGGGCACCTACAATAAGCAGTTCTTC
.	TRBJ2-1	few	TRBV10-3	CAIALGGRIGDEQFF	TGTGCCATCGCGCTTGGGGGGAGGATTGGGGATGAGCAGTTCTTC
.	TRBJ1-5	few	TRBV6-1	CASSEGASRNQPQHF	TGTGCCAGCAGTGAAGGGGCAAGTCGCAATCAGCCCCAGCATTTT
.	TRBJ2-5	few	TRBV7-2	CASSLGHGQTQYF	TGTGCCAGCAGCTTGGGGCATGGGCAGACCCAGTACTTC
.	TRBJ2-3	.	TRBV12-3/TRBV12-4	CASTLAPLRDTQYF	TGTGCCAGCACCCTTGCCCCGCTGAGAGATACGCAGTATTTT
.	TRBJ1-2	.	TRBV6-5	CASLERGGGYTF	TGTGCCAGCCTCGAGAGAGGCGGTGGCTACACCTTC
.	TRBJ2-7	few	TRBV5-1	CASSLGGRENEQYF	TGCGCCAGCAGCTTGGGGGGTAGAGAGAACGAGCAGTACTTC
TRBD2	TRBJ2-7	.	TRBV9	CASSVSGLNNEQYF	TGTGCCAGCAGCGTTAGCGGGCTAAACAATGAGCAGTACTTC
TRBD2	TRBJ2-1	once	TRBV6-4	CASSGLAGVGNEQFF	TGTGCCAGCAGTGGGCTAGCGGGAGTAGGCAATGAGCAGTTCTTC
.	TRBJ1-4	.	TRBV6-5	CASSYSMGRSEKLFF	TGTGCCAGCAGTTACTCGATGGGGAGGAGTGAAAAACTGTTTTTT
.	TRBJ2-7	.	TRBV5-1	CASTIGGSYEQYF	TGCGCCAGCACTATCGGTGGGAGCTACGAGCAGTACTTC
.	TRBJ2-2	many	TRBV7-2	CASRLGGTGELFF	TGTGCCAGCAGACTAGGGGGGACCGGGGAGCTGTTTTTT
.	TRBJ1-5	.	TRBV5-1	CASSLEGAGPNQPQHF	TGCGCCAGCAGCTTGGAAGGCGCAGGGCCGAATCAGCCCCAGCATTTT
TRBD1	TRBJ2-1	.	TRBV28	CVSSSTGTGHNEQFF	TGTGTCAGCAGTTCAACCGGGACAGGACACAATGAGCAGTTCTTC